The clone carrying this TCR beta chain has more than one count but fewer than ten. Original processing methods: Estimation of nucleated cell counts was performed using reference gene primer amplification. TCRdb's table, derived via immunoSEQ multiplex PCR, lists solely in-frame clones and lacks some. The V and J calls and clone size come from that table; D and trimming were worked out from the DNA. Found here are approximately 56,000 clones, around 82% of them singletons; the top ten hold more than 20%. This sample was included in a study of blood T cell repertoires in COVID-19. This CDR3 is 14 amino acids long. V was clipped by 2 bases and J by 3 bases, with 10 bases between them. Germline V gene data show CDR1 as SEHNR and CDR2 as FQNEAQ (reference sequence). Patients in Seattle were enrolled during active infection, then followed longitudinally.

The origin of this receptor is an elderly woman with COVID-19, enrolled during active disease. The sequencing input was peripheral blood. The chain carries TRBV7-9 and TRBJ1-1; tentative D call: TRBD1 (5 bases). The CDR3 region is CASSLWGVDTEAFF. CDR3 in DNA: TGTGCCAGCAGCTTATGGGGGGTCGACACTGAAGCTTTCTTT. The full variable domain, completed using reference TRBV7-9 and TRBJ1-1, is DTGVSQNPRHKITKRGQNVTFRCDPISEHNRLYWYRQTLGQGPEFLTYFQNEAQLEKSRLLSDRFSAERPKGSFSTLEIQRTEQGDSAMYLCASSLWGVDTEAFFGQGTRLTVV.